This record looks at one TCR beta chain sequence and its context. CDR1 MGHRA and CDR2 YSYEKL come from the germline V gene. This CDR3 contains 18 residues. V lost 4 bases and J lost 3, with 23 bases in between. Method: immunoSEQ multiplex PCR; TCRdb's copy keeps in-frame clones and lacks some. The profile shows over 70,000 clones, about 87% of them singletons. The source of the sample is a study of OX40 agonist ivuxolimab in advanced cancers. Turning to the study itself: Six ivuxolimab dose levels, 0.01 to 10 mg/kg, were given intravenously every 2 weeks. Three patients got partial responses; one had hepatocellular carcinoma and two had cutaneous melanoma.

The material was CD4+ or CD8+ T cells sorted from blood, obtained in a trial of the OX40 agonist ivuxolimab. This TCR was recovered from an adult with an advanced solid tumor such as melanoma, head and neck, liver or kidney cancer. The rearrangement joins TRBV4-1 to TRBJ2-3, with D uncertain. The CDR3 loop reads CASSLYVGVRRDTDTQYF. The CDR3 bases are TGCGCCAGCAGCCTTTATGTTGGCGTGAGAAGGGATACAGATACGCAGTATTTT.